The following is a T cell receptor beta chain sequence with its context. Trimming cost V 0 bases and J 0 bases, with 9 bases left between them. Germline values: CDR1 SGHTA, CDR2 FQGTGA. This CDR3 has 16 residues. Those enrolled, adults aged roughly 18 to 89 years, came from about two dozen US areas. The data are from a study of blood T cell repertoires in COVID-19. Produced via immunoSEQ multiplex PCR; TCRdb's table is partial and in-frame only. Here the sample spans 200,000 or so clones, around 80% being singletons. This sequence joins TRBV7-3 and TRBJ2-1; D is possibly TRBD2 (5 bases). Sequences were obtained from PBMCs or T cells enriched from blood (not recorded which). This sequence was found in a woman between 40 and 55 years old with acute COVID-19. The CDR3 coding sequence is TGTGCCAGCAGCTTAACTAGCGAAAGCTCCTACAATGAGCAGTTCTTC. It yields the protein CASSLTSESSYNEQFF. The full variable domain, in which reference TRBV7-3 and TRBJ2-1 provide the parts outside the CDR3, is GAGVSQTPSNKVTEKGKYVELRCDPISGHTALYWYRQSLGQGPEFLIYFQGTGAADDSGLPNDRFFAVRPEGSVSTLKIQRTERGDSAVYLCASSLTSESSYNEQFFGPGTRLTVL.